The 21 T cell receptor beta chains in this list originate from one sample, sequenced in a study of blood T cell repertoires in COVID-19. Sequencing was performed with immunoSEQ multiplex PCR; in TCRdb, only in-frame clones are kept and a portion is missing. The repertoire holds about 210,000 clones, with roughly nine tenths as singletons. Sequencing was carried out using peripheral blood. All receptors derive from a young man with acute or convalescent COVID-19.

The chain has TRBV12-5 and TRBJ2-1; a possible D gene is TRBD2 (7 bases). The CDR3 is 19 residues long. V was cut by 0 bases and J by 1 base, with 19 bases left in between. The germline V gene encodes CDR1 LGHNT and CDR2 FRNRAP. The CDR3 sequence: CASGLVPDGGGPSYNEQFF. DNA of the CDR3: TGTGCTAGTGGTTTGGTACCTGATGGGGGGGGGCCGTCCTACAATGAGCAGTTCTTC.

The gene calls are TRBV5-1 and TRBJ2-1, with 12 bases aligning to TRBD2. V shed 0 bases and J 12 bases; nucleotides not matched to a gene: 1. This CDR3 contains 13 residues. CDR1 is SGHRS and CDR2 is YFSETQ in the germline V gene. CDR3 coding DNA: TGCGCCAGCAGCTTGGAACTAGCGGGAGGGCAGTTCTTC. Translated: CASSLELAGGQFF.

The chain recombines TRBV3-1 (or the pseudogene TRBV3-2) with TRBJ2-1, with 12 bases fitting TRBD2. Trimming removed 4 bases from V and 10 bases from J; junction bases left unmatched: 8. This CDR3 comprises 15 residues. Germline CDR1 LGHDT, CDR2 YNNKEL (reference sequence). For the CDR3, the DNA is TGTGCCAGCAGCCCCTGGACTAGCGGGATCGGGGAGCAGTTCTTC. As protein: CASSPWTSGIGEQFF.

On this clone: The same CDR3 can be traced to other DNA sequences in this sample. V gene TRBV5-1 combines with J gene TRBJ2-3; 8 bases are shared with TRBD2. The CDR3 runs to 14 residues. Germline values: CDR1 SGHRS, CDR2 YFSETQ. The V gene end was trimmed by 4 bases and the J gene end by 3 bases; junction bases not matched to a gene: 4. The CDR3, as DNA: TGCGCCAGCAGCCTCGGGACTAGTACAGATACGCAGTATTTT. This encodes CASSLGTSTDTQYF.

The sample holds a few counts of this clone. CDR3 amino acids: CASSPPVLARTDTQYF. The CDR3 DNA sequence: TGTGCCAGCTCACCACCGGTGCTAGCGAGGACAGATACGCAGTATTTT. The chain couples TRBV18 to TRBJ2-3, with a possible D match to TRBD2 (6 bases). V lost 0 bases and J lost 3, with 13 bases in between. The CDR3 is made up of 16 amino acids. Germline V lookup: CDR1 KGHSH, CDR2 LQKENI. Full variable domain (rest looked up from reference TRBV18 and TRBJ2-3): NAGVMQNPRHLVRRRGQEARLRCSPMKGHSHVYWYRQLPEEGLKFMVYLQKENIIDESGMPKERFSAEFPKEGPSILRIQQVVRGDSAAYFCASSPPVLARTDTQYFGPGTRLTVL.

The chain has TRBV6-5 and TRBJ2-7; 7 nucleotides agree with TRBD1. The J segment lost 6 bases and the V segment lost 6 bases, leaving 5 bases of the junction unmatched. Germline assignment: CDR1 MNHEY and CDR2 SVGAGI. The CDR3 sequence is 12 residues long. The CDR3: CASSKQGLEQYF. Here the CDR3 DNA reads TGTGCCAGCAGCAAACAGGGGCTCGAGCAGTACTTC.

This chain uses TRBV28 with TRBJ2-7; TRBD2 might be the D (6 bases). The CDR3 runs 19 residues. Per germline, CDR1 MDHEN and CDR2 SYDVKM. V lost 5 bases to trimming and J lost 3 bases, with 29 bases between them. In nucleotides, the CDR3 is TGTGCCAGCAGTACATCTAAAGTGGGGACTCTAAAGTGGAGCTACGAGCAGTACTTC. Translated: CASSTSKVGTLKWSYEQYF.

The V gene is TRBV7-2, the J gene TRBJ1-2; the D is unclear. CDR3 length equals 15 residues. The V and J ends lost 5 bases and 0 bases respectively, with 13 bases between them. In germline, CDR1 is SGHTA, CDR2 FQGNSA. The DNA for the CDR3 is TGTGCCAGCAGCCCTGTGCGTTTAGCTAACTATGGCTACACCTTC. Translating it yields CASSPVRLANYGYTF.

The CDR3 DNA reads TGTGCCAGCAGGCAGGGAAGTGTTAGGGACACTGAAGCTTTCTTT. Amino acids: CASRQGSVRDTEAFF. The rearrangement joins TRBV3-1 (or the pseudogene TRBV3-2) to TRBJ1-1; D perhaps matches TRBD1 (5 bases). V shed 6 bases and J shed 3 bases, with 17 bases lying between them. Germline V lookup: CDR1 LGHDT, CDR2 YNNKEL (reference sequence). This CDR3 contains 15 residues.

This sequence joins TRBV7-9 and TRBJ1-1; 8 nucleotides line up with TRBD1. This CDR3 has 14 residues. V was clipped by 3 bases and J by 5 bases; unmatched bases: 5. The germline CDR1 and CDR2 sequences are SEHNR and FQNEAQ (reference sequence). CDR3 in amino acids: CASSLLQGGTEAFF. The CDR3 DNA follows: TGTGCCAGCAGCTTGCTACAGGGGGGGACTGAAGCTTTCTTT.

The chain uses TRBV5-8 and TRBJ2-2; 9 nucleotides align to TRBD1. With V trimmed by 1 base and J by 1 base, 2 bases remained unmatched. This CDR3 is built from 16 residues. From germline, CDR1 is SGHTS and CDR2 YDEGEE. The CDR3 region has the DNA TGTGCCAGCAGCTTGTGGGGACAGGGGAACACCGGGGAGCTGTTTTTT. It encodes CASSLWGQGNTGELFF.

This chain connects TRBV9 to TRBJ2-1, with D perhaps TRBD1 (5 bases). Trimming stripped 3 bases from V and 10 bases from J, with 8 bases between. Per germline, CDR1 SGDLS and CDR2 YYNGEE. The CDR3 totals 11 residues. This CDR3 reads CASSEAGEQFF. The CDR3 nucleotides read TGTGCCAGCAGCGAAGCAGGGGAGCAGTTCTTC.

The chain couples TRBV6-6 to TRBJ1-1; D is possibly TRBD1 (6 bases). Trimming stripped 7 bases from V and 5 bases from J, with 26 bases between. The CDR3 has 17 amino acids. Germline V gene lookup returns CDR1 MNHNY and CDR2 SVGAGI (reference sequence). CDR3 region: CASTRYGDRPRETEAFF. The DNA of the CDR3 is TGTGCCAGCACTCGTTACGGAGACAGGCCGAGGGAGACTGAAGCTTTCTTT.

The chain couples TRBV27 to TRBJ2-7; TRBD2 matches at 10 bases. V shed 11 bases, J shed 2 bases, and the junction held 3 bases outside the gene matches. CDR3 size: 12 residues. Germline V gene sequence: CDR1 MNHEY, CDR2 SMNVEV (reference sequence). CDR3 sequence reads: CASGLAAYEQYF. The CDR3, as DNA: TGTGCCTCCGGACTAGCGGCCTACGAGCAGTACTTC.

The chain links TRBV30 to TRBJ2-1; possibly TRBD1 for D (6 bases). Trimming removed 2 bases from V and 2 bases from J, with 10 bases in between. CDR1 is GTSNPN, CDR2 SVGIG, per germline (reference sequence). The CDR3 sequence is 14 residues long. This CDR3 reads CAWSQDSTYNEQFF. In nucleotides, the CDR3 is TGTGCCTGGAGTCAGGACAGTACCTACAATGAGCAGTTCTTC. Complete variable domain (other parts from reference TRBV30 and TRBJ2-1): SQTIHQWPATLVQPVGSPLSLECTVEGTSNPNLYWYRQAAGRGLQLLFYSVGIGQISSEVPQNLSASRPQDRQFILSSKKLLLSDSGFYLCAWSQDSTYNEQFFGPGTRLTVL.

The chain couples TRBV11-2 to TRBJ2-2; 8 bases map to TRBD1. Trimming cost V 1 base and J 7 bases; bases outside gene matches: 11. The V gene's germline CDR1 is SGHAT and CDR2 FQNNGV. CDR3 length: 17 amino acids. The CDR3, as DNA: TGTGCCAGCAGCTTAGGGGGGGACAGGAGAACTGGCGGGGAGCTGTTTTTT. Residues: CASSLGGDRRTGGELFF. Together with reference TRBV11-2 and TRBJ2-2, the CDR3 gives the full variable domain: EAGVAQSPRYKIIEKRQSVAFWCNPISGHATLYWYQQILGQGPKLLIQFQNNGVVDDSQLPKDRFSAERLKGVDSTLKIQPAKLEDSAVYLCASSLGGDRRTGGELFFGEGSRLTVL.

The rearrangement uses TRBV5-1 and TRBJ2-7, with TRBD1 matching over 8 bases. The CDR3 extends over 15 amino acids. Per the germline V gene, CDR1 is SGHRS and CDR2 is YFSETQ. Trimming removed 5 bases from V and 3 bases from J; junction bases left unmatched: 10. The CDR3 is CASRGGQGMGYEQYF. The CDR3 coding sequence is TGCGCCAGCAGAGGCGGACAGGGTATGGGCTACGAGCAGTACTTC.

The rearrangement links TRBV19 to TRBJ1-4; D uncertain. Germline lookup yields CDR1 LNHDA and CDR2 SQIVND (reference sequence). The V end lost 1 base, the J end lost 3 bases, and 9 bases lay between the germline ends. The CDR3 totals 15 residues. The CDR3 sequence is CASSIGANSNEKLFF. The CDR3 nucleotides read TGTGCCAGTAGTATAGGTGCAAACTCTAATGAAAAACTGTTTTTT.

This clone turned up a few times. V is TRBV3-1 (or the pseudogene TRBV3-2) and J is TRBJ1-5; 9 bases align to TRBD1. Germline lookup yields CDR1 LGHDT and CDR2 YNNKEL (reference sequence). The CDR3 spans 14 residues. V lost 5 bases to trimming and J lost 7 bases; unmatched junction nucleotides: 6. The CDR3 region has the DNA TGTGCCAGCAGCACAGGGGGCATCAAACAGCCCCAGCATTTT. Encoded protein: CASSTGGIKQPQHF.

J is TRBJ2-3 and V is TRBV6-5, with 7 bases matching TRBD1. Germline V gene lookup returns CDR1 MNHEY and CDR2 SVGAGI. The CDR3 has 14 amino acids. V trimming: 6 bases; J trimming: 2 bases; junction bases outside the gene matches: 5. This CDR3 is CASRKDRNTDTQYF. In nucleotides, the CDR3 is TGTGCCAGCAGGAAGGACAGGAACACAGATACGCAGTATTTT.

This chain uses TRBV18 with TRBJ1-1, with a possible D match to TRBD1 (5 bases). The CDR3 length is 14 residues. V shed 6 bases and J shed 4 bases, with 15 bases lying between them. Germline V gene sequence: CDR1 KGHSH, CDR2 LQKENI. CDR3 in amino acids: CASSPQGRRTEAFF. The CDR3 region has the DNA TGTGCCAGCTCCCCCCAGGGCCGGCGCACTGAAGCTTTCTTT.